These 21 T cell receptor beta chains came from one sample sequenced in a study of blood T cell repertoires in COVID-19. Sequenced by immunoSEQ multiplex PCR; TCRdb stores in-frame clones only, minus some. The sample yields 60,000 or so clones, around 90% seen once. Sequenced sample: peripheral blood. These receptors all come from a human donor with acute or convalescent COVID-19. The donor label of this sample is uncertain.

This chain links TRBV28 with TRBJ1-3; D gene unclear. Trimming shortened V by 6 bases and J by 2 bases, and 14 bases separated the two germline ends. The germline gives CDR1 MDHEN, CDR2 SYDVKM. The CDR3 is 15 amino acids. CDR3 DNA sequence: TGTGCCAGCAGCACGAACAGTATACCTGGAAACACCATATATTTT. Translating gives CASSTNSIPGNTIYF.

This clone was detected only once. The chain employs TRBV11-2 and TRBJ1-4, with 7 bases lining up with TRBD1. Germline-derived CDR1 and CDR2 are SGHAT and FQNNGV. The CDR3 is 15 residues long. Unmatched junction bases numbered 7, after V lost 5 bases and J lost 4 bases. For the CDR3, the DNA is TGTGCCAGCAGCCAGGGGACAGACCGTAATGAAAAACTGTTTTTT. This codes for CASSQGTDRNEKLFF.

The genes are TRBV2 and TRBJ1-1; D ambiguous. The CDR3 runs 15 residues. The V end was cut by 5 bases, the J end by 3 bases, with 16 bases between. The germline V gene encodes CDR1 SNHLY and CDR2 FYNNEI. CDR3 loop: CASSRNPPGYTEAFF. The CDR3 DNA sequence: TGTGCCAGCAGTCGAAACCCCCCCGGGTACACTGAAGCTTTCTTT.

The genes are TRBV10-3 and TRBJ1-1, with 7 bases matching TRBD1. Germline V gives CDR1 ENHRY, CDR2 SYGVKD. The CDR3 sequence is 15 residues long. V shed 2 bases, J shed 5 bases, and the junction held 8 bases outside the gene matches. The CDR3 DNA reads as TGTGCCATCAGTGAGGGGGGACAGTATGGGACTGAAGCTTTCTTT. It encodes CAISEGGQYGTEAFF.

The chain combines TRBV28 with TRBJ2-1, with a possible D match to TRBD2 (6 bases). The V end lost 4 bases, the J end lost 0 bases, and 25 bases lay between the germline ends. In germline, CDR1 is MDHEN, CDR2 SYDVKM. CDR3 length: 20 amino acids. CDR3 loop: CASSSLWGSAPTSSYNEQFF. Here the CDR3 DNA reads TGTGCCAGCAGTTCCCTCTGGGGGAGTGCCCCGACTAGCTCCTACAATGAGCAGTTCTTC.

This clone appeared a few times. The chain is built from TRBV28 and TRBJ1-6; a weak D match, TRBD1 (5 bases). The CDR3 has 15 residues. V was pared by 3 bases and J by 6 bases, with 12 bases between. CDR1 is MDHEN, CDR2 SYDVKM, per germline. CDR3 DNA sequence: TGTGCCAGCAGTTTCACGTCGGGGGGTAATTCACCCCTCCACTTT. It translates to CASSFTSGGNSPLHF.

This clone was seen a few times. The chain has TRBV30 and TRBJ1-6, with unresolved D. From germline, CDR1 is GTSNPN and CDR2 SVGIG (reference sequence). This CDR3 has 17 amino acids. Trimming took 3 bases from V and 3 from J, leaving 18 bases between them. CDR3 sequence (DNA): TGTGCCTGGAGCCCGCTCGTACAGAGAGTCTATAATTCACCCCTCCACTTT. This sequence encodes CAWSPLVQRVYNSPLHF. The full variable domain, its missing parts supplied by reference TRBV30 and TRBJ1-6, is SQTIHQWPATLVQPVGSPLSLECTVEGTSNPNLYWYRQAAGRGLQLLFYSVGIGQISSEVPQNLSASRPQDRQFILSSKKLLLSDSGFYLCAWSPLVQRVYNSPLHFGNGTRLTVT.

V usage is TRBV4-1 and J usage is TRBJ1-5; 7 nucleotides line up with TRBD1. CDR1 is MGHRA and CDR2 is YSYEKL in the germline V gene. Trimming at V came to 5 bases and at J to 4 bases, leaving 8 bases not matched to a gene. The CDR3 length is 15 residues. Written as DNA, the CDR3 is TGCGCCAGCAGCAGCGGTTCAGGGGGGAATCAGCCCCAGCATTTT. Translating gives CASSSGSGGNQPQHF.

The chain carries TRBV7-2 and TRBJ1-4; TRBD1 is a possible D gene (5 bases). The CDR3 runs to 15 residues. Trimming removed 1 base from V and 3 bases from J, with 9 bases in between. CDR1 is SGHTA and CDR2 is FQGNSA in the germline V gene. The CDR3 reads CASSLGRVANEKLFF. Here the CDR3 DNA reads TGTGCCAGCAGCTTAGGCAGGGTAGCTAATGAAAAACTGTTTTTT.

This sequence joins TRBV19 and TRBJ1-5; no firm D call. Germline V CDR1 and CDR2: LNHDA, SQIVND (reference sequence). Trimming removed 6 bases at V and 5 bases at J, with 14 bases between. The CDR3 consists of 14 residues. The CDR3, as DNA: TGTGCCAGTAGCCCCGGGGTTTGGGATCAGCCCCAGCATTTT. Protein product: CASSPGVWDQPQHF.

The chain employs TRBV5-1 and TRBJ2-1, with D possibly matching TRBD1 (5 bases). There are 11 residues in the CDR3. V gave up 3 bases and J gave up 8 bases, with 6 bases separating them. The germline gives CDR1 SGHRS, CDR2 YFSETQ. CDR3 in DNA: TGCGCCAGCAGCTGGGGCTATGAGCAGTTCTTC. It translates to CASSWGYEQFF.

V gene TRBV3-1 (or the pseudogene TRBV3-2) combines with J gene TRBJ1-2, with 9 positions matching TRBD1. In germline, CDR1 is LGHDT, CDR2 YNNKEL (reference sequence). Losses at the gene ends were 0 bases for V and 8 bases for J; bases not matched to a gene: 10. The CDR3 covers 16 residues. This CDR3 is CASSQDLRDRVTGYTF. CDR3 coding DNA: TGTGCCAGCAGCCAAGATCTGAGGGACAGGGTGACCGGCTACACCTTC.

The rearrangement links TRBV19 to TRBJ2-3; 9 bases are shared with TRBD2. The CDR3 totals 15 residues. Trimming cost V 5 bases and J 4 bases; bases outside gene matches: 7. The germline CDR1 and CDR2 sequences are LNHDA and SQIVND (reference sequence). The CDR3 DNA reads TGTGCCAGTAGTTATAGCGGGAGAACCCCAGATACGCAGTATTTT. It encodes CASSYSGRTPDTQYF.

As DNA, the CDR3 is TGTGCCAGCAGGGCCTCCGCTGAAGCTTTCTTT. Residues: CASRASAEAFF. V is TRBV6-5 and J is TRBJ1-1; D gene uncertain. The germline V gene has CDR1 MNHEY and CDR2 SVGAGI. Deletions cut 6 bases from V and 6 bases from J, with 8 bases between. The CDR3 totals 11 residues.

With regard to this clone: This CDR3 is also generated by other DNA sequences in the sample. CDR3 protein: CASSPDRTNTGELFF. Written as DNA, the CDR3 is TGTGCCAGCTCACCTGACAGAACGAACACCGGGGAGCTGTTTTTT. V is TRBV18 and J is TRBJ2-2; the D gene is possibly TRBD1 (5 bases). The V gene's germline CDR1 is KGHSH and CDR2 LQKENI. This CDR3 has 15 amino acids. With 3 bases removed from V and 0 bases from J, the gap between germline ends came to 8 bases.

The gene calls are TRBV18 and TRBJ1-2; 7 bases fit TRBD1. The CDR3 totals 16 residues. The V gene end was trimmed by 3 bases and the J gene end by 1 base; junction bases not matched to a gene: 8. CDR1 KGHSH and CDR2 LQKENI come from the germline V gene. The CDR3 is CASSPEGQPLNYGYTF. As DNA, the CDR3 is TGTGCCAGCTCACCCGAGGGACAGCCACTTAACTATGGCTACACCTTC.

The chain joins TRBV18 to TRBJ1-5; the D gene is possibly TRBD1 (6 bases). Germline V gene lookup returns CDR1 KGHSH and CDR2 LQKENI. Trimming left V 2 bases short and J 8 bases short, with 16 bases between. This CDR3 region has 15 residues. The CDR3 loop is CASSPNRVQQEPQHF. The CDR3 bases are TGTGCCAGCTCACCAAACAGGGTCCAGCAGGAGCCCCAGCATTTT.

This sequence joins TRBV27 and TRBJ2-1, with 7 nucleotides matching TRBD1. The V segment lost 5 bases and the J segment 4 bases; nucleotides outside the gene matches: 5. This CDR3 spans 14 amino acids. The germline V gene has CDR1 MNHEY and CDR2 SMNVEV (reference sequence). The DNA for the CDR3 is TGTGCCAGCAGTACTAGGACAGGTTACAATGAGCAGTTCTTC. Protein sequence: CASSTRTGYNEQFF.

V gene TRBV30 combines with J gene TRBJ1-1; D not resolved. The length of the CDR3 is 13 residues. V was cut by 1 base and J by 2 bases, with 8 bases left in between. The germline V gene has CDR1 GTSNPN and CDR2 SVGIG (reference sequence). The CDR3: CAWSANSNTEAFF. CDR3 sequence (DNA): TGTGCCTGGAGTGCCAACAGTAACACTGAAGCTTTCTTT.

The chain carries TRBV3-1 (or the pseudogene TRBV3-2) and TRBJ2-5; no clear D gene. Germline V lookup: CDR1 LGHDT, CDR2 YNNKEL (reference sequence). This CDR3 has 14 residues. Trimming removed 4 bases at V and 0 bases at J, with 9 bases between. CDR3 residues: CASSLRLNQETQYF. The CDR3, as DNA: TGTGCCAGCAGCCTTCGTTTAAACCAAGAGACCCAGTACTTC.

The CDR3 DNA follows: TGTGCCGTAGGATTTACAGGGGCTGCGGAGACCCAGTACTTC. Translating it yields CAVGFTGAAETQYF. J is TRBJ2-5 and V is TRBV6-5; 7 nucleotides line up with TRBD1. Germline CDR1 and CDR2: MNHEY and SVGAGI. V shed 11 bases and J 5 bases; nucleotides not matched to a gene: 14. This CDR3 region has 14 residues.